The 18 T cell receptor beta chains below come from one sample, sequenced in a study of beta chain features in type 1 diabetes. Every bit of the isolated RNA underwent reverse transcription, so sequencing read expressed TCRB transcripts. Generated by immunoSEQ multiplex PCR, the TCRdb table keeps only in-frame clones and is missing some. The sample holds fewer than 200,000 clones, less than 15% seen once. Sequenced input: central memory CD4+ T cells from blood. The source of these receptors is a woman aged 18-29 years in good health.

This clone has only a few counts. The chain combines TRBV30 with TRBJ2-7; 7 bases align to TRBD2. J gave up 7 bases and V 0 bases, and 12 bases lay outside the gene matches. CDR1 and CDR2 from the germline V gene are GTSNPN and SVGIG (reference sequence). The CDR3 has 15 residues. The CDR3 spells CAWSVASGGLWEQYF. The CDR3 DNA reads as TGTGCCTGGAGTGTGGCTAGCGGAGGCCTTTGGGAGCAGTACTTC.

The rearrangement uses TRBV9 and TRBJ1-2; D possibly corresponds to TRBD1 (5 bases). Trimming left V 5 bases short and J 8 bases short, with 22 bases between. CDR1 SGDLS and CDR2 YYNGEE come from the germline V gene. The length of the CDR3 is 15 residues. CDR3 residues: CASRPGHSGPVGYTF. For the CDR3, the DNA is TGTGCCAGCAGGCCTGGACACTCAGGGCCGGTCGGCTACACCTTC.

The chain employs TRBV30 and TRBJ2-3; possible D gene TRBD1, 5 bases. CDR3 length: 12 residues. Looked up from germline, CDR1 is GTSNPN and CDR2 is SVGIG (reference sequence). Between the trimmed V and J ends, which lost 3 bases and 5 bases, there was a span of 9 bases. The CDR3 loop is CAWSRARDTQYF. In DNA, the CDR3 is TGTGCCTGGAGCAGGGCCAGAGATACGCAGTATTTT.

The chain has TRBV7-6 and TRBJ2-1; unclear D gene. The germline CDR1 and CDR2 sequences are SGHVS and FNYEAQ. The V and J ends lost 3 bases and 9 bases respectively, with 6 bases between them. The length of the CDR3 is 11 residues. CDR3 region: CASSFEAEQFF. CDR3 DNA: TGTGCCAGCAGCTTTGAGGCTGAGCAGTTCTTC.

In regard to this clone: Other DNA sequences of this sample code for an identical CDR3. The chain carries TRBV20-1 and TRBJ2-7, with D possibly matching TRBD2 (5 bases). V was pared by 3 bases and J by 4 bases, with 7 bases between. Germline loops: CDR1 DFQATT, CDR2 SNEGSKA (reference sequence). The CDR3 extends over 11 amino acids. The chain's CDR3 is CSARSGYEQYF. The CDR3 DNA is TGCAGTGCTAGGTCGGGATACGAGCAGTACTTC.

The chain recombines TRBV14 with TRBJ2-1, with TRBD2 matching over 12 bases. V lost 4 bases to trimming and J lost 5 bases; unmatched junction nucleotides: 3. The V gene's germline CDR1 is SGHDN and CDR2 FVKESK. The CDR3 is made up of 15 amino acids. The CDR3 region has the DNA TGTGCCAGCAGCCCTTGGACTAGCGGGAACAATGAGCAGTTCTTC. Its translation: CASSPWTSGNNEQFF.

In this sample, this clone turned up a few times. This chain uses TRBV29-1 with TRBJ2-5, with D hard to call. There are 11 residues in the CDR3. Germline V lookup: CDR1 SQVTM, CDR2 ANQGSEA. With 5 bases removed from V and 5 bases from J, the gap between germline ends came to 9 bases. As DNA, the CDR3 is TGCAGCGTTCTCCAGTTGGAGACCCAGTACTTC. It is translated as CSVLQLETQYF.

The V and J genes are TRBV19 and TRBJ2-1, with 7 bases fitting TRBD1. The trim removed 6 bases at V and 10 bases at J, leaving 9 bases unmatched. Germline V CDR1 and CDR2: LNHDA, SQIVND (reference sequence). This CDR3 region has 13 residues. The CDR3 nucleotides read TGTGCCAGTAGCGCCGACAGGGACACGGAGCAGTTCTTC. Amino acids: CASSADRDTEQFF. The full variable domain, its missing parts supplied by reference TRBV19 and TRBJ2-1, is DGGITQSPKYLFRKEGQNVTLSCEQNLNHDAMYWYRQDPGQGLRLIYYSQIVNDFQKGDIAEGYSVSREKKESFPLTVTSAQKNPTAFYLCASSADRDTEQFFGPGTRLTVL.

The chain recombines TRBV19 with TRBJ2-7; D is possibly TRBD2 (5 bases). This CDR3 has 12 amino acids. With 7 bases removed from V and 7 bases from J, the gap between germline ends came to 14 bases. Germline V gene data show CDR1 as LNHDA and CDR2 as SQIVND (reference sequence). The CDR3 DNA follows: TGTGCCAGTAAGGATCGGGAAAAGGAGCAGTACTTC. Protein: CASKDREKEQYF.

V usage is TRBV7-2 and J usage is TRBJ1-1; no reliable D call. There are 14 residues in the CDR3. Germline CDR1 SGHTA, CDR2 FQGNSA. Trimming removed 5 bases at V and 3 bases at J, with 13 bases between. The CDR3 bases are TGTGCCAGCAGCCCCCCGGGAAGGTACACTGAAGCTTTCTTT. It translates to CASSPPGRYTEAFF.

The V gene is TRBV7-9, the J gene TRBJ1-5; tentatively, D is TRBD1 (5 bases). V lost 2 bases, J lost 12 bases, and 11 bases lay in between. This CDR3 is 12 amino acids long. Looked up from germline, CDR1 is SEHNR and CDR2 is FQNEAQ (reference sequence). The CDR3: CASSLLGQGQHF. CDR3 sequence (DNA): TGTGCCAGCAGCTTACTGGGGCAGGGCCAGCATTTT.

The rearrangement joins TRBV18 to TRBJ1-1; D gene uncertain. The CDR3 has 14 amino acids. Germline-derived CDR1 and CDR2 are KGHSH and LQKENI. The ends were cut back, 2 bases at V and 0 bases at J, with 7 bases in the middle. CDR3 DNA: TGTGCCAGCTCACCATTAGCTTTGAACACTGAAGCTTTCTTT. It is translated as CASSPLALNTEAFF.

V usage is TRBV30 and J usage is TRBJ1-2, with a tentative D call TRBD1 (6 bases). The CDR3 length is 17 residues. CDR1 GTSNPN and CDR2 SVGIG come from the germline V gene (reference sequence). Trimming pared 0 bases from V and 13 bases from J, leaving 30 bases between. Here the CDR3 DNA reads TGTGCCTGGAGTGTCGAAATTAATTTTAGGGTGGGGGCGTCGGGCACCTTC. It codes for CAWSVEINFRVGASGTF.

This clone was observed a few times. The chain combines TRBV27 with TRBJ1-5, with D perhaps matching TRBD1 (5 bases). Germline V gene lookup returns CDR1 MNHEY and CDR2 SMNVEV (reference sequence). This CDR3 has 15 amino acids. The V and J ends lost 2 bases and 0 bases respectively, with 8 bases between them. The CDR3 is CASSLAGHSNQPQHF. Here the CDR3 DNA reads TGTGCCAGCAGTTTAGCAGGGCATAGCAATCAGCCCCAGCATTTT.

The chain combines TRBV7-2 with TRBJ2-1, with D possibly TRBD2 on 6 matching bases. Trimming removed 8 bases at V and 5 bases at J, with 16 bases between. Per germline, CDR1 SGHTA and CDR2 FQGNSA. CDR3 size: 14 residues. CDR3 sequence (DNA): TGTGCCAGCTCCGGGGGACCTGGAGACAATGAGCAGTTCTTC. Translated: CASSGGPGDNEQFF.

The rearrangement uses TRBV29-1 and TRBJ1-4, with D possibly matching TRBD1 (6 bases). The V end was cut by 4 bases, the J end by 5 bases, with 14 bases between. The CDR3 extends over 14 amino acids. The germline V gene encodes CDR1 SQVTM and CDR2 ANQGSEA. CDR3 sequence (DNA): TGCAGCGTTGGAACCAGGGGAGGGAATGAAAAACTGTTTTTT. Translation: CSVGTRGGNEKLFF. The full variable domain, in which reference TRBV29-1 and TRBJ1-4 provide the parts outside the CDR3, is SAVISQKPSRDICQRGTSLTIQCQVDSQVTMMFWYRQQPGQSLTLIATANQGSEATYESGFVIDKFPISRPNLTFSTLTVSNMSPEDSSIYLCSVGTRGGNEKLFFGSGTQLSVL.

The V and J genes are TRBV29-1 and TRBJ2-5; the D gene is possibly TRBD1 (5 bases). Germline-derived CDR1 and CDR2 are SQVTM and ANQGSEA. This CDR3 has 13 amino acids. Trimming shortened V by 7 bases and J by 7 bases, and 19 bases separated the two germline ends. CDR3 protein: CSGQASQGRTQYF. The CDR3 coding sequence is TGCAGCGGCCAGGCTTCCCAGGGAAGGACCCAGTACTTC.

This clone occurred a few times. The chain employs TRBV29-1 and TRBJ2-4; 7 bases map to TRBD1. This CDR3 contains 16 residues. CDR1 and CDR2 from the germline V gene are SQVTM and ANQGSEA. V was clipped by 0 bases and J by 0 bases; unmatched bases: 5. The CDR3 is CSVEDRNRGAKNIQYF. The CDR3 nucleotides are TGCAGCGTTGAAGATAGGAACAGGGGAGCCAAAAACATTCAGTACTTC.